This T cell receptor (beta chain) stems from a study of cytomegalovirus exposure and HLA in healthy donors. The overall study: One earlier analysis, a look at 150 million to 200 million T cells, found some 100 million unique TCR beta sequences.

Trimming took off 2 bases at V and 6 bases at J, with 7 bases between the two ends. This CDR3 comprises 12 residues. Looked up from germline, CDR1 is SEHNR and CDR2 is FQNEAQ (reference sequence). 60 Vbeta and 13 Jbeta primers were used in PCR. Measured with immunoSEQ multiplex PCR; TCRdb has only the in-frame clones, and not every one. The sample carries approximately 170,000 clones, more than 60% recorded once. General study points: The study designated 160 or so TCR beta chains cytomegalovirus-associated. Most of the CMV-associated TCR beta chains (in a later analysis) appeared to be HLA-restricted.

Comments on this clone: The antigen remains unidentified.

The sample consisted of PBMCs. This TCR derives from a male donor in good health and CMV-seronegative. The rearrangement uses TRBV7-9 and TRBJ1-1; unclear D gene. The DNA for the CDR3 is TGTGCCAGCAGCTTAAACGGGGCTGAAGCTTTCTTT. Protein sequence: CASSLNGAEAFF.